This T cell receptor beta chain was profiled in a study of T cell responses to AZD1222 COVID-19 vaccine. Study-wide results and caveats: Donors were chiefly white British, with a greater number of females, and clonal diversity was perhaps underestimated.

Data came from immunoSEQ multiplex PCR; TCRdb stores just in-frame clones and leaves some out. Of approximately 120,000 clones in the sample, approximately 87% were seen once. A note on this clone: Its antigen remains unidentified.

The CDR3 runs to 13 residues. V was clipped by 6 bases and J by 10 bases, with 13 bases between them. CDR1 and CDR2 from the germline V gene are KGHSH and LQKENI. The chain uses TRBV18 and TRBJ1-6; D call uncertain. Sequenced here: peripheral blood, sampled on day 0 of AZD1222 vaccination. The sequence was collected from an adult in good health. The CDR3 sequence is CASSPAAGSPLHF. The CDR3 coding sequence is TGTGCCAGCTCCCCTGCGGCTGGGTCACCCCTCCACTTT.